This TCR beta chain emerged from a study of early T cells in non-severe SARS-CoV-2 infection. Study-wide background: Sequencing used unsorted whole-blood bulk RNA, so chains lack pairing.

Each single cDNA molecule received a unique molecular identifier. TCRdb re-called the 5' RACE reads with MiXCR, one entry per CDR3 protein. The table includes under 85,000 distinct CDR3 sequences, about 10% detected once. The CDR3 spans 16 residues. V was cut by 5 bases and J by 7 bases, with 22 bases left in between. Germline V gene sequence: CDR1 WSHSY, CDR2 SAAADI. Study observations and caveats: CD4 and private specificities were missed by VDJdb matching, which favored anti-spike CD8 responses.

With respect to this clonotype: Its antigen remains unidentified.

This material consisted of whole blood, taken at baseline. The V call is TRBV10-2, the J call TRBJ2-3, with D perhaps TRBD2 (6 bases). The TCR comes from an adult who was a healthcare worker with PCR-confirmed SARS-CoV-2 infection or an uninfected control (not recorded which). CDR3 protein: CASSSPGLPGGNTQYF. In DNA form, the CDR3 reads TGCGCCAGCAGTTCCCCGGGACTTCCCGGTGGTAATACGCAGTATTTT.